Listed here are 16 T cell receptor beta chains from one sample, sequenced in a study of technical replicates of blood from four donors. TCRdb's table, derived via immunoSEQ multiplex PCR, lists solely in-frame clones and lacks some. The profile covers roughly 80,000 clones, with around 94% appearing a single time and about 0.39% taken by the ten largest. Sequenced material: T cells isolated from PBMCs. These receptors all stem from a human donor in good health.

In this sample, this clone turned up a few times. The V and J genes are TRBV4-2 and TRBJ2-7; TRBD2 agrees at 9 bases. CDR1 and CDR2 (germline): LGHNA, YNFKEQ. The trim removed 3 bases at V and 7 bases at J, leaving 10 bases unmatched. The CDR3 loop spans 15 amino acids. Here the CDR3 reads CASSHRVAGVWEQYF. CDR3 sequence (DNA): TGTGCCAGCAGCCATAGAGTAGCGGGAGTATGGGAGCAGTACTTC.

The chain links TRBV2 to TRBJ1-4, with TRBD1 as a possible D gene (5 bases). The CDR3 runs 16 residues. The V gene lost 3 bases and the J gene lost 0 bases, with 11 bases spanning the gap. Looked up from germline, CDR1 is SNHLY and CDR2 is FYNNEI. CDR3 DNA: TGTGCCAGCAGTGACAGGGTTGAGGCAACTAATGAAAAACTGTTTTTT. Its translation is CASSDRVEATNEKLFF.

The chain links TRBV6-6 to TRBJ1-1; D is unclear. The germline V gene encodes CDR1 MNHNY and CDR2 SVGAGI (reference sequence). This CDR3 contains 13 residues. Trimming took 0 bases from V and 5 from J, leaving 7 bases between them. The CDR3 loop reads CASSYSTGTEAFF. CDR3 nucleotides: TGTGCCAGCAGTTACTCGACCGGGACTGAAGCTTTCTTT.

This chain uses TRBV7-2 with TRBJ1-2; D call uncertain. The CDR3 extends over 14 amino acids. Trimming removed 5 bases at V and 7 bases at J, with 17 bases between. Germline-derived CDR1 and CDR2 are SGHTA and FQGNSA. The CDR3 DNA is TGTGCCAGCAGCCCCCCGGGTTCTCACGGTGGCTACACCTTC. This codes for CASSPPGSHGGYTF.

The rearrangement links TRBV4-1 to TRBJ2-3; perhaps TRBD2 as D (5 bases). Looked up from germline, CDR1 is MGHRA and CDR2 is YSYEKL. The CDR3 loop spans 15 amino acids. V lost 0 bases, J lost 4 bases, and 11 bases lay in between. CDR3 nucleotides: TGCGCCAGCAGCCAAGAGGCCCAGAGGGCAGATACGCAGTATTTT. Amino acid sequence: CASSQEAQRADTQYF.

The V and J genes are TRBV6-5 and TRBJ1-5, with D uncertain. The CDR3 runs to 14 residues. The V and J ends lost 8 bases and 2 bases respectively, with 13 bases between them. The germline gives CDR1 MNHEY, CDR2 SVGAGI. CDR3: CASRSTMGNQPQHF. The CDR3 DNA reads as TGTGCCAGCCGGTCCACCATGGGCAATCAGCCCCAGCATTTT.

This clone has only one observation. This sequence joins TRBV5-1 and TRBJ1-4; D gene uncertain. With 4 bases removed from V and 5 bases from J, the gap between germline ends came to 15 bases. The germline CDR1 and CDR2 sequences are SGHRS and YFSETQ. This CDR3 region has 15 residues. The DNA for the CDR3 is TGCGCCAGCAGCCCACACGCCGGGGTGAATGAAAAACTGTTTTTT. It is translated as CASSPHAGVNEKLFF.

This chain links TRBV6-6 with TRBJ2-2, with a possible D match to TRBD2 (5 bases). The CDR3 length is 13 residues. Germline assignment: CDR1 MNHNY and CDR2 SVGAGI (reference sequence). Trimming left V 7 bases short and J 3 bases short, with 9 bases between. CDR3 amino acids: CASTEGYTGELFF. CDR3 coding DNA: TGTGCCAGCACCGAGGGTTACACCGGGGAGCTGTTTTTT.

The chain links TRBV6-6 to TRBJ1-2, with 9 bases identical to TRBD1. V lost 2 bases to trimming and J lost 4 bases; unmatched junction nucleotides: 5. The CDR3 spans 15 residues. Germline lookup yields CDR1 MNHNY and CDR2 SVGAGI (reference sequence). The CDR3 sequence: CASSYPRDRVYGYTF. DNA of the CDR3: TGTGCCAGCAGTTACCCGAGGGACAGGGTCTATGGCTACACCTTC.

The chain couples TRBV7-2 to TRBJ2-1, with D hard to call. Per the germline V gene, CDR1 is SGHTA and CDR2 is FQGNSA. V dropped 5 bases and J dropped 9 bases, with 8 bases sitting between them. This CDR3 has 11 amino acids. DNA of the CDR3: TGTGCCAGCAGCAACCAGCGTGAGCAGTTCTTC. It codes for CASSNQREQFF.

In DNA form, the CDR3 reads TGTGCCAGTAGTTGGACAGTCGAAGGCAATCAGCCCCAGCATTTT. This codes for CASSWTVEGNQPQHF. The chain joins TRBV19 to TRBJ1-5, with D tentatively TRBD1 (6 bases). CDR3 length equals 15 residues. Germline V CDR1 and CDR2: LNHDA, SQIVND (reference sequence). Trimming cost V 5 bases and J 2 bases, with 13 bases left between them.

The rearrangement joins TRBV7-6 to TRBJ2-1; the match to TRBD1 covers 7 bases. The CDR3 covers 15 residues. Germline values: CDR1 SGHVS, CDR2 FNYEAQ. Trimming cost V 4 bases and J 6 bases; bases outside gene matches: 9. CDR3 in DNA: TGTGCCAGCAGCTCCAGGGGCGCAGGGGGCAATGAGCAGTTCTTC. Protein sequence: CASSSRGAGGNEQFF. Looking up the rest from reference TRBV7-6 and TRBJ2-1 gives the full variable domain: GAGVSQSPRYKVTKRGQDVALRCDPISGHVSLYWYRQALGQGPEFLTYFNYEAQQDKSGLPNDRFSAERPEGSISTLTIQRTEQRDSAMYRCASSSRGAGGNEQFFGPGTRLTVL.

The CDR3: CAWSLGGLNTEAFF. For the CDR3, the DNA is TGTGCCTGGAGCCTCGGGGGGCTTAACACTGAAGCTTTCTTT. The J gene is TRBJ1-1, the V gene TRBV30; perhaps TRBD1 as D (6 bases). This CDR3 spans 14 amino acids. Trimming left V 3 bases short and J 2 bases short, with 13 bases between. Looked up from germline, CDR1 is GTSNPN and CDR2 is SVGIG (reference sequence).

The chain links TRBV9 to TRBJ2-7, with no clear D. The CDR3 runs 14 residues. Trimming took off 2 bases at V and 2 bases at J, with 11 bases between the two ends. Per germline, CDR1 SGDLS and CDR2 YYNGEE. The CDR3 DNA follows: TGTGCCAGCAGCGTGGCTAGTTACCCCTACGAGCAGTACTTC. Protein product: CASSVASYPYEQYF.

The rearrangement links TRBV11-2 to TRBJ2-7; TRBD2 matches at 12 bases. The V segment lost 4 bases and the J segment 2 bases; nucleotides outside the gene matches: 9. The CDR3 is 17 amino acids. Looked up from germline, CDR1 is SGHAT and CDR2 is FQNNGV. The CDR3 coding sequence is TGTGCCAGCAGCTCACAAATACTAGCGGGAGGTCCCTACGAGCAGTACTTC. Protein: CASSSQILAGGPYEQYF.

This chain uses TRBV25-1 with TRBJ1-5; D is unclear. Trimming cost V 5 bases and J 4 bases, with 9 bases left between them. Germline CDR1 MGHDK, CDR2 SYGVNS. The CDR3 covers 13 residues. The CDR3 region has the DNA TGTGCCAGCAGTTTAGGGAGAAATCAGCCCCAGCATTTT. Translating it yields CASSLGRNQPQHF.